This T cell receptor (beta chain) was obtained from a study of blood T cell repertoires in COVID-19. The protocol was immunoSEQ multiplex PCR, while the TCRdb copy is restricted to in-frame clones and leaves out a portion. The sample holds about 230,000 clones, about nine tenths seen once. The sequencing input was PBMCs or T cells enriched from blood (not recorded which). The TCR originated in a woman in her twenties or thirties with acute COVID-19.

In nucleotides, the CDR3 is TGTGCCAGCAGCTTAATAGTTGACAGGGTCCCTGGTCAGCCCCAGCATTTT. Amino acids: CASSLIVDRVPGQPQHF. The V gene is TRBV11-2, the J gene TRBJ1-5, with TRBD1 identical over 7 bases. CDR3 length equals 17 residues. Germline V gene lookup returns CDR1 SGHAT and CDR2 FQNNGV. Trimming at V came to 2 bases and at J to 6 bases, leaving 13 bases not matched to a gene. Combining the CDR3 with reference TRBV11-2 and TRBJ1-5 gives the whole variable domain EAGVAQSPRYKIIEKRQSVAFWCNPISGHATLYWYQQILGQGPKLLIQFQNNGVVDDSQLPKDRFSAERLKGVDSTLKIQPAKLEDSAVYLCASSLIVDRVPGQPQHFGDGTRLSIL.